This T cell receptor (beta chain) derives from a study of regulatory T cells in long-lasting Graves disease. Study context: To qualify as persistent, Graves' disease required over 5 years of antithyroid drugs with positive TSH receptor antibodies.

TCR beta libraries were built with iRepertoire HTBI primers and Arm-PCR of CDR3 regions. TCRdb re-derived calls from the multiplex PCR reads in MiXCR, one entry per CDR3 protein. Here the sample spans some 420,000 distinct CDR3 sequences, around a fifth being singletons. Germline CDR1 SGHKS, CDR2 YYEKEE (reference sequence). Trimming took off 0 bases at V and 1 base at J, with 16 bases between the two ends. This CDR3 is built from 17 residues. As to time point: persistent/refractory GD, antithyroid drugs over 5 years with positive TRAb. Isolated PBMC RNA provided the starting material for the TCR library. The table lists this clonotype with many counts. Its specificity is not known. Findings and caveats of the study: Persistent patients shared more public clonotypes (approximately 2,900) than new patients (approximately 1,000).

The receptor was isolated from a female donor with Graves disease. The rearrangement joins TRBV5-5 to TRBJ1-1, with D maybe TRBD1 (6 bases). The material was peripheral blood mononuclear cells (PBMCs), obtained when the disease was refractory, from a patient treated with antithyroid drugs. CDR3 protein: CASSLDRRTDSNTEAFF. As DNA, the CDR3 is TGTGCCAGCAGCTTGGACCGGAGGACAGATTCGAACACTGAAGCTTTCTTT.